This passage covers 26 T cell receptor beta chains from one sample sequenced in a study of breast tumors, draining lymph nodes, adjacent tissues (dated by TCRdb to between 2015 and 2016). Library generation was performed with multiplex PCR. The sequencing machine was an Illumina HiSeq 2000. The public reads were quality trimmed at Q25 with fastp and then assembled into clones with MiXCR by TCRdb, keeping productive beta chains. Each entry is one CDR3 protein sequence, shown with its most common DNA and genes. In all, the sample holds 20,000 to 25,000 distinct CDR3 sequences, and 23% of those were seen once. 13% of the sample lies in the top ten. The sequenced material came from breast tumor tissue. Receptors were obtained from a female donor with breast cancer. Some clones in this sample may be carry-over from other donors' samples.

At least ten counts were recorded for this clonotype. The gene calls are TRBV11-2 and TRBJ1-6; the D is unclear. With 4 bases removed from V and 0 bases from J, the gap between germline ends came to 7 bases. The CDR3 loop spans 15 amino acids. The germline V gene encodes CDR1 SGHAT and CDR2 FQNNGV. The CDR3 bases are TGTGCCAGCAGCTCGCGCCTCTCCTATAATTCACCCCTCCACTTT. Translated: CASSSRLSYNSPLHF.

The chain recombines TRBV9 with TRBJ2-3; the D gene is possibly TRBD1 (6 bases). Trimming shortened V by 0 bases and J by 4 bases, and 9 bases separated the two germline ends. CDR1 and CDR2 (germline): SGDLS, YYNGEE. This CDR3 has 14 amino acids. The CDR3 reads CASSVDGGPDTQYF. The CDR3 DNA sequence: TGTGCCAGCAGCGTAGATGGGGGCCCAGATACGCAGTATTTT.

This clonotype came up many times. V is TRBV5-6 and J is TRBJ2-1; D may match TRBD1 or TRBD2 (5 bases each). The length of the CDR3 is 14 residues. From germline, CDR1 is SGHDT and CDR2 YYEEEE. V lost 0 bases to trimming and J lost 6 bases, with 10 bases between them. CDR3 loop: CASSLAGTGNEQFF. Here the CDR3 DNA reads TGTGCCAGCAGCTTGGCTGGGACGGGCAATGAGCAGTTCTTC.

The J gene is TRBJ1-1, the V gene TRBV6-2 or TRBV6-3, with a weak D call TRBD1 (5 bases). The length of the CDR3 is 15 residues. The V and J ends lost 6 bases and 1 base respectively, with 15 bases between them. Germline CDR1 and CDR2: MNHEY and SVGEGT. The CDR3, as DNA: TGTGCCAGCAGGTACCAGGGACTGGAGAACACTGAAGCTTTCTTT. Translation gives CASRYQGLENTEAFF.

This clonotype showed up many times. The genes are TRBV5-6 and TRBJ2-1, with 7 bases lining up with TRBD1. The CDR3 length is 15 residues. Germline values: CDR1 SGHDT, CDR2 YYEEEE. The trim removed 1 base at V and 4 bases at J, leaving 5 bases unmatched. The CDR3 loop is CASSLRTGPYNEQFF. The CDR3, as DNA: TGTGCCAGCAGCTTGAGGACAGGCCCGTACAATGAGCAGTTCTTC.

This clonotype was detected only a few times. This chain uses TRBV20-1 with TRBJ2-1; maybe TRBD2 (6 bases). This CDR3 is 16 amino acids long. V lost 5 bases and J lost 0, with 17 bases in between. Germline CDR1 is DFQATT and CDR2 is SNEGSKA (reference sequence). The CDR3 DNA reads TGCAGTGCTGGCGACCGGGACTCTAGCTCCTACAATGAGCAGTTCTTC. The encoded protein is CSAGDRDSSSYNEQFF.

Turning to this clonotype: The junction and the germline gene differ at one end; a read error may be behind it. This rearrangement joins TRBV6-5 to TRBJ2-7; D call uncertain. This CDR3 region has 13 residues. Germline-derived CDR1 and CDR2 are MNHEY and SVGAGI. Here the CDR3 DNA reads TGTGCTAGCAGCGAGCGTCTAGGAGACGAGCAGTACTTC. Protein: CASSERLGDEQYF.

The V call is TRBV9, the J call TRBJ2-2, with D perhaps being TRBD1 or TRBD2 (5 bases each). The CDR3 consists of 18 residues. V dropped 2 bases and J dropped 0 bases, with 17 bases sitting between them. Germline V lookup: CDR1 SGDLS, CDR2 YYNGEE. CDR3 amino acids: CASSVSLEGLPNTGELFF. The CDR3 coding sequence is TGTGCCAGCAGCGTCAGTCTCGAGGGGTTACCGAACACCGGGGAGCTGTTTTTT.

About this clonotype itself: A much larger clone lies one base from this, so it may be a read error. The chain couples TRBV6-5 to TRBJ2-2; 8 bases fit TRBD1. Germline-derived CDR1 and CDR2 are MNHEY and SVGAGI. This CDR3 contains 17 residues. CDR3 region: CASRRLLTGANTGELLF. The CDR3, as DNA: TGTGCCAGCAGACGCCTTTTGACAGGGGCGAACACCGGGGAGCTGCTTTTT.

This clonotype was counted ten times or more. CDR3 nucleotides: TGCAGTGCCCCTGGGATAGCGGGAGGGCCCCGGACTTACAATGAGCAGTTCTTC. Its translation: CSAPGIAGGPRTYNEQFF. J is TRBJ2-1 and V is TRBV20-1; TRBD2 matches 11 bases. Germline assignment: CDR1 DFQATT and CDR2 SNEGSKA (reference sequence). The CDR3 runs 18 residues. V lost 6 bases, J lost 4 bases, and 17 bases stayed unmatched.

At least ten counts were recorded for this clonotype. This CDR3 reads CASSIGTTYEQYF. For the CDR3, the DNA is TGTGCCAGTAGTATAGGGACTACCTACGAGCAGTACTTC. This chain connects TRBV19 to TRBJ2-7; a possible D gene is TRBD2 (6 bases). Per germline, CDR1 LNHDA and CDR2 SQIVND (reference sequence). The V gene lost 1 base and the J gene lost 2 bases, with 6 bases spanning the gap. The CDR3 extends over 13 amino acids. Combining the CDR3 with reference TRBV19 and TRBJ2-7 gives the whole variable domain DGGITQSPKYLFRKEGQNVTLSCEQNLNHDAMYWYRQDPGQGLRLIYYSQIVNDFQKGDIAEGYSVSREKKESFPLTVTSAQKNPTAFYLCASSIGTTYEQYFGPGTRLTVT.

DNA of the CDR3: TGTGCCAGCAGCTCACAGACAGGGCCCTACGAGCAGTACTTC. This codes for CASSSQTGPYEQYF. The J gene is TRBJ2-7, the V gene TRBV7-8, with TRBD1 matching 7 bases. The CDR3 extends over 14 amino acids. Germline V gene lookup returns CDR1 SGHVS and CDR2 FQNEAQ. The V segment lost 4 bases and the J segment 2 bases; nucleotides outside the gene matches: 5.

This clonotype was seen many times. The chain is built from TRBV27 and TRBJ1-2; no clear D. This CDR3 contains 15 residues. The V end lost 4 bases, the J end lost 1 base, and 13 bases lay between the germline ends. Looked up from germline, CDR1 is MNHEY and CDR2 is SMNVEV (reference sequence). The CDR3 sequence is CASSSPAEGNYGYTF. CDR3 coding DNA: TGTGCCAGCAGTTCCCCGGCCGAGGGTAACTATGGCTACACCTTC.

This chain joins TRBV28 and TRBJ2-3; 8 bases match TRBD2. CDR1 and CDR2 (germline): MDHEN, SYDVKM. Trimming cost V 1 base and J 3 bases; bases outside gene matches: 6. CDR3 length: 16 amino acids. The DNA of the CDR3 is TGTGCCAGCAGTTTATCCCGGGGGGGCAGGACAGATACGCAGTATTTT. This sequence encodes CASSLSRGGRTDTQYF.

The rearrangement uses TRBV3-1 and TRBJ1-1; D uncertain. This CDR3 has 12 amino acids. CDR1 LGHDT and CDR2 YNNKEL come from the germline V gene (reference sequence). Trimming left V 4 bases short and J 10 bases short, with 13 bases between. CDR3 sequence: CASSPGPDSAFF. Written as DNA, the CDR3 is TGTGCCAGCAGCCCCGGGCCGGACTCAGCTTTCTTT.

This clonotype appeared many times. The V call is TRBV11-1, the J call TRBJ1-4; the match to TRBD1 covers 7 bases. The CDR3 extends over 17 amino acids. With 5 bases clipped from V and 2 bases from J, the junction kept 11 bases outside the gene matches. Germline assignment: CDR1 SGHAT and CDR2 FQDESV (reference sequence). DNA of the CDR3: TGTGCCAGCAGCCGGACCGGGACAGTGCTCACTAATGAAAAACTGTTTTTT. Residues: CASSRTGTVLTNEKLFF.

This clonotype was recorded many times. This chain uses TRBV20-1 with TRBJ2-3; no clear D gene. CDR3 length: 16 residues. Germline V gene sequence: CDR1 DFQATT, CDR2 SNEGSKA (reference sequence). Trimming stripped 0 bases from V and 3 bases from J, with 16 bases between. The CDR3 is CSARDPLTGSTDTQYF. CDR3 DNA: TGCAGTGCTAGAGATCCTCTGACGGGTTCAACAGATACGCAGTATTTT.

Notes on this clonotype: One end of the junction fails to match germline, which may point to a read error. This chain connects TRBV4-2 to TRBJ2-3; TRBD1 might be the D (5 bases). Germline-derived CDR1 and CDR2 are LGHNA and YNFKEQ. This CDR3 is built from 16 residues. The CDR3 reads CASSQAGDLSTGTQYF. CDR3 sequence (DNA): TGTGCCAGCAGCCAAGCTGGAGATCTGAGCACAGGTACGCAGTATTTT.

The sample holds many counts of this clonotype. This rearrangement joins TRBV10-3 to TRBJ2-1; the D gene is possibly TRBD2 (6 bases). This CDR3 region has 14 residues. V shed 5 bases and J shed 7 bases, with 15 bases lying between them. The germline V gene has CDR1 ENHRY and CDR2 SYGVKD. The CDR3 protein is CAISTEGEDNEQFF. The CDR3 nucleotides read TGTGCCATCAGTACGGAGGGCGAGGATAATGAGCAGTTCTTC.

There are many counts of this clonotype. V gene TRBV20-1 combines with J gene TRBJ2-1, with D maybe TRBD2 (6 bases). Germline V gene data show CDR1 as DFQATT and CDR2 as SNEGSKA (reference sequence). Trimming cost V 5 bases and J 8 bases, with 22 bases left between them. The CDR3 is 15 amino acids. The CDR3 sequence is CSARTGATLRDEQFF. The CDR3 DNA follows: TGCAGTGCTCGAACGGGAGCCACCCTTAGGGATGAGCAGTTCTTC.

The genes are TRBV2 and TRBJ2-1, with TRBD2 matching over 10 bases. The CDR3 is made up of 16 amino acids. The V gene's germline CDR1 is SNHLY and CDR2 FYNNEI. The ends lost 5 bases at V and 3 bases at J; junction bases unmatched: 7. The CDR3 DNA reads TGTGCCAGCAGTAACCGCGGGACTAGCGTCTACAATGAGCAGTTCTTC. Protein: CASSNRGTSVYNEQFF.

This clonotype came up many times. The CDR3 sequence: CAWSVGDSSGNTIYF. Here the CDR3 DNA reads TGTGCCTGGAGTGTAGGGGACAGCTCTGGAAACACCATATATTTT. The chain has TRBV30 and TRBJ1-3, with TRBD1 matching over 7 bases. CDR1 is GTSNPN, CDR2 SVGIG, per germline (reference sequence). With 0 bases clipped from V and 0 bases from J, the junction kept 2 bases outside the gene matches. This CDR3 spans 15 amino acids.

The rearrangement joins TRBV20-1 to TRBJ1-1, with a tentative D call TRBD1 (6 bases). The germline V gene has CDR1 DFQATT and CDR2 SNEGSKA (reference sequence). The CDR3 has 13 residues. The CDR3: CRGIGQFGTEAFF. CDR3 sequence (DNA): TGCAGGGGTATTGGACAGTTCGGGACTGAAGCTTTCTTT.

This clonotype showed up many times. The rearrangement links TRBV7-9 to TRBJ2-1; 9 nucleotides match TRBD2. The V segment lost 0 bases and the J segment 6 bases; nucleotides outside the gene matches: 9. The germline CDR1 and CDR2 sequences are SEHNR and FQNEAQ (reference sequence). This CDR3 has 17 amino acids. CDR3 in amino acids: CASSLASGSIRGNEQFF. The CDR3, as DNA: TGTGCCAGCAGCTTAGCTAGCGGGAGTATCAGGGGCAATGAGCAGTTCTTC.

The V and J genes are TRBV6-1 and TRBJ2-4, with D possibly matching TRBD2 (6 bases). Germline-derived CDR1 and CDR2 are MNHNS and SASEGT. The V gene lost 7 bases and the J gene lost 0 bases, with 10 bases spanning the gap. The CDR3 sequence is 14 residues long. CDR3 residues: CASNPGGAKNIQYF. In DNA, the CDR3 is TGTGCCAGCAACCCCGGGGGAGCCAAAAACATTCAGTACTTC.

This clonotype appeared many times. This chain uses TRBV6-1 with TRBJ1-2, with TRBD1 identical over 10 bases. CDR3 size: 14 residues. V was pared by 4 bases and J by 10 bases, with 9 bases of the junction left unmatched. CDR1 and CDR2 from the germline V gene are MNHNS and SASEGT. The CDR3, as DNA: TGTGCCAGCAGTGGCGATTCCGGGACAGGGGCCTACACCTTC. This gives the protein CASSGDSGTGAYTF.